These 22 T cell receptor beta chains came from one sample sequenced in a study of T-cell memory formation after mild COVID-19. TCRdb analysed the 5' RACE reads with MiXCR anew, one entry per CDR3 protein. Of roughly 480,000 distinct CDR3 sequences listed, roughly 23% were seen once; the top ten hold 9.5% to 15%. Sequencing was carried out using PBMCs or a T cell subset sorted from them (not recorded which). Receptors originate from an adult woman who had mild COVID-19 (a few samples of this study predate the infection). Cell type and time point are not known.

This chain uses TRBV20-1 with TRBJ2-3; 9 bases are shared with TRBD2. Unmatched junction bases numbered 6, after V lost 2 bases and J lost 3 bases. This CDR3 comprises 15 residues. In germline, CDR1 is DFQATT, CDR2 SNEGSKA (reference sequence). The CDR3 DNA follows: TGCAGTGCTAGAAATAGCGGGAGAGGAACAGATACGCAGTATTTT. Amino acids: CSARNSGRGTDTQYF.

V is TRBV12-3 or TRBV12-4 and J is TRBJ1-2; 7 nucleotides line up with TRBD1. Unmatched junction bases numbered 8, after V lost 3 bases and J lost 4 bases. The CDR3 has 15 residues. The CDR3: CASSFSTGTAYGYTF. The CDR3 DNA reads as TGTGCCAGCAGTTTCAGCACCGGGACAGCCTATGGCTACACCTTC.

This clonotype was detected once. The chain couples TRBV12-3 or TRBV12-4 to TRBJ1-3; TRBD1 matches at 7 bases. CDR3 length: 16 residues. The ends lost 1 base at V and 2 bases at J; junction bases unmatched: 5. The CDR3 loop is CASSLEDRAPGNTIYF. CDR3 in DNA: TGTGCCAGCAGTTTAGAAGACAGGGCCCCTGGAAACACCATATATTTT.

This clonotype has a handful of counts. The chain employs TRBV19 and TRBJ2-7, with 8 bases matching TRBD1. The CDR3 covers 14 residues. With V trimmed by 4 bases and J by 3 bases, 5 bases remained unmatched. The germline V gene encodes CDR1 LNHDA and CDR2 SQIVND (reference sequence). CDR3 bases: TGTGCCAGTAGTAGGTCAGGGGGCTTCTACGAGCAGTACTTC. Protein product: CASSRSGGFYEQYF.

This clonotype was picked up a small number of times. The V call is TRBV5-8, the J call TRBJ2-3; 7 bases are shared with TRBD2. This CDR3 has 19 amino acids. Losses at the gene ends were 2 bases for V and 3 bases for J; bases not matched to a gene: 18. The germline V gene encodes CDR1 SGHTS and CDR2 YDEGEE. The CDR3 sequence is CASSFVRLLRLASTDTQYF. Here the CDR3 DNA reads TGTGCCAGCAGCTTCGTGCGTCTACTCAGACTAGCTTCTACAGATACGCAGTATTTT.

CDR3 region: CASSLVSQALYEQYF. In DNA, the CDR3 is TGTGCCAGCAGTTTAGTAAGTCAGGCGCTCTACGAGCAGTACTTC. The chain carries TRBV12-3 or TRBV12-4 and TRBJ2-7; D unresolved. This CDR3 comprises 15 residues. Trimming shortened V by 1 base and J by 3 bases, and 13 bases separated the two germline ends.

This clonotype has a single count. V is TRBV2 and J is TRBJ2-1, with a possible D match to TRBD2 (5 bases). Trimming took off 8 bases at V and 10 bases at J, with 18 bases between the two ends. The germline CDR1 and CDR2 sequences are SNHLY and FYNNEI. The CDR3 runs 13 residues. The CDR3 bases are TGTGCCAGCTTCCTTCGGGAAAGGCACGAGCAGTTCTTC. Translating gives CASFLRERHEQFF.

The J gene is TRBJ1-1, the V gene TRBV7-9, with D unclear. V was shortened by 8 bases and J by 10 bases, with 5 bases between the two germline ends. The germline gives CDR1 SEHNR, CDR2 FQNEAQ (reference sequence). The CDR3 runs to 8 residues. Here the CDR3 DNA reads TGTGCCAGCGAGGGAGCTTTCTTT. Protein product: CASEGAFF.

This clonotype has just a few counts. This chain connects TRBV5-5 to TRBJ2-2; 10 bases match TRBD2. This CDR3 spans 15 amino acids. V lost 6 bases to trimming and J lost 1 base; unmatched junction nucleotides: 3. Germline CDR1 is SGHKS and CDR2 is YYEKEE (reference sequence). The CDR3 bases are TGTGCCAGCACCCTAGCGGGGGAGAACACCGGGGAGCTGTTTTTT. The encoded protein is CASTLAGENTGELFF.

This rearrangement joins TRBV19 to TRBJ2-1, with 7 bases identical to TRBD2. Germline lookup yields CDR1 LNHDA and CDR2 SQIVND (reference sequence). The V segment lost 5 bases and the J segment 2 bases; nucleotides outside the gene matches: 6. This CDR3 comprises 15 residues. CDR3: CASSQFGLAYNEQFF. CDR3 bases: TGTGCCAGTAGTCAGTTTGGACTAGCCTACAATGAGCAGTTCTTC. Drawing the rest from reference TRBV19 and TRBJ2-1, the complete variable domain is DGGITQSPKYLFRKEGQNVTLSCEQNLNHDAMYWYRQDPGQGLRLIYYSQIVNDFQKGDIAEGYSVSREKKESFPLTVTSAQKNPTAFYLCASSQFGLAYNEQFFGPGTRLTVL.

In its sample, this clonotype was seen a few times. The junction differs from germline at one of its ends, possibly a read error. The rearrangement uses TRBV7-7 and TRBJ2-7; TRBD1 matches 7 bases. CDR3 length: 15 residues. In germline, CDR1 is SSHAT, CDR2 FNYEAQ (reference sequence). CDR3 in DNA: TGTGCTAGCAGCTTAGCGTTTGGGACAGCCTACGAGCAGTACTTC. Amino acids: CASSLAFGTAYEQYF.

This clonotype has a handful of counts. The chain links TRBV12-3 or TRBV12-4 to TRBJ2-1; tentative D call: TRBD2 (6 bases). Deletions cut 3 bases from V and 7 bases from J, with 13 bases between. This CDR3 comprises 14 residues. The CDR3 here is CASSFAGPQNEQFF. In nucleotides, the CDR3 is TGTGCCAGCAGTTTCGCGGGACCTCAAAATGAGCAGTTCTTC.

This clonotype showed up just a few times. The chain recombines TRBV7-6 with TRBJ2-3, with D hard to call. CDR1 SGHVS and CDR2 FNYEAQ come from the germline V gene. The V and J ends lost 0 bases and 0 bases respectively, with 7 bases between them. This CDR3 has 15 residues. DNA for the CDR3: TGTGCCAGCAGCTTAGCGCAGCCTAGCACAGATACGCAGTATTTT. Its translation is CASSLAQPSTDTQYF.

The chain is built from TRBV20-1 and TRBJ1-5; 7 bases fit TRBD1. Trimming at V came to 1 base and at J to 4 bases, leaving 4 bases not matched to a gene. The CDR3 sequence is 14 residues long. CDR1 is DFQATT, CDR2 SNEGSKA, per germline (reference sequence). The CDR3 nucleotides are TGCAGTGCTAGAGGTCCCAGGGGGAATCAGCCCCAGCATTTT. Translating gives CSARGPRGNQPQHF.

V and J are TRBV15 and TRBJ1-2; no clear D. The CDR3 totals 15 residues. Germline values: CDR1 LNHNV, CDR2 YYDKDF (reference sequence). The V end lost 0 bases, the J end lost 4 bases, and 12 bases lay between the germline ends. The CDR3 region is CATSRDRTISYGYTF. As DNA, the CDR3 is TGTGCCACCAGCAGAGATAGGACGATCTCCTATGGCTACACCTTC. The full variable domain, in which reference TRBV15 and TRBJ1-2 provide the parts outside the CDR3, is DAMVIQNPRYQVTQFGKPVTLSCSQTLNHNVMYWYQQKSSQAPKLLFHYYDKDFNNEADTPDNFQSRRPNTSFCFLDIRSPGLGDTAMYLCATSRDRTISYGYTFGSGTRLTVV.

The rearrangement links TRBV24-1 to TRBJ2-1; 10 bases map to TRBD1. This CDR3 is built from 15 residues. V gave up 3 bases and J gave up 8 bases; unmatched junction bases: 6. Germline values: CDR1 KGHDR, CDR2 SFDVKD. The CDR3 nucleotides read TGTGCCACCAGTGATGGACGGGACAGGGGCTATGAGCAGTTCTTC. Translated: CATSDGRDRGYEQFF.

This clonotype was picked up a small number of times. The chain has TRBV11-2 and TRBJ2-1, with 10 bases matching TRBD2. CDR1 is SGHAT, CDR2 FQNNGV, per germline. The CDR3 is 15 residues long. Trimming removed 2 bases from V and 7 bases from J; junction bases left unmatched: 5. The DNA of the CDR3 is TGTGCCAGCAGCTTAAGCGGGGGGGCCAGTAATGAGCAGTTCTTC. Amino acids: CASSLSGGASNEQFF.

This clonotype was counted a few times. The rearrangement links TRBV21-1 to TRBJ2-2. TRBV21-1 is given as a pseudogene. The CDR3 loop spans 16 amino acids. The CDR3, as DNA: TGTGCCAGCAGCAAAGGGAACCGACTCAACACCGGGGAGCTGTTTTTT. Amino acids: CASSKGNRLNTGELFF.

CDR3 protein: CASSPYRESYEQYF. CDR3 sequence (DNA): TGTGCCAGCAGCCCGTACAGGGAGTCCTACGAGCAGTACTTC. The chain links TRBV5-5 to TRBJ2-7, with D tentatively TRBD1 (6 bases). Per germline, CDR1 SGHKS and CDR2 YYEKEE (reference sequence). CDR3 length: 14 amino acids. Trimming took off 4 bases at V and 1 base at J, with 12 bases between the two ends.

This clonotype turned up a few times. Its ends do not fully match the called genes, so a read error is possible. The rearrangement links TRBV7-7 to TRBJ2-2; D is unclear. Germline V lookup: CDR1 SSHAT, CDR2 FNYEAQ (reference sequence). The CDR3 is 15 amino acids. CDR3 region: CASSLAPHGTGELFF. CDR3 coding DNA: TGTGCTAGCAGCTTAGCCCCCCATGGCACCGGGGAGCTGTTTTTT.

This clonotype was observed a few times. The chain is built from TRBV4-1 and TRBJ2-5; 11 nucleotides line up with TRBD2. Unmatched junction bases numbered 7, after V lost 4 bases and J lost 3 bases. The CDR3 extends over 16 amino acids. Germline CDR1 and CDR2: MGHRA and YSYEKL. The CDR3 sequence is CASSLYVGLAEETQYF. For the CDR3, the DNA is TGCGCCAGCAGCCTGTATGTGGGACTAGCGGAAGAGACCCAGTACTTC.

The gene calls are TRBV15 and TRBJ1-5; D is unclear. Germline loops: CDR1 LNHNV, CDR2 YYDKDF (reference sequence). The length of the CDR3 is 17 residues. Trimming pared 0 bases from V and 5 bases from J, leaving 17 bases between. CDR3 protein: CATSRDQNNIPYQPQHF. The CDR3 region has the DNA TGTGCCACCAGCAGAGATCAGAACAACATCCCCTATCAGCCCCAGCATTTT. Using reference TRBV15 and TRBJ1-5 for the parts outside the CDR3, the full variable domain is DAMVIQNPRYQVTQFGKPVTLSCSQTLNHNVMYWYQQKSSQAPKLLFHYYDKDFNNEADTPDNFQSRRPNTSFCFLDIRSPGLGDTAMYLCATSRDQNNIPYQPQHFGDGTRLSIL.